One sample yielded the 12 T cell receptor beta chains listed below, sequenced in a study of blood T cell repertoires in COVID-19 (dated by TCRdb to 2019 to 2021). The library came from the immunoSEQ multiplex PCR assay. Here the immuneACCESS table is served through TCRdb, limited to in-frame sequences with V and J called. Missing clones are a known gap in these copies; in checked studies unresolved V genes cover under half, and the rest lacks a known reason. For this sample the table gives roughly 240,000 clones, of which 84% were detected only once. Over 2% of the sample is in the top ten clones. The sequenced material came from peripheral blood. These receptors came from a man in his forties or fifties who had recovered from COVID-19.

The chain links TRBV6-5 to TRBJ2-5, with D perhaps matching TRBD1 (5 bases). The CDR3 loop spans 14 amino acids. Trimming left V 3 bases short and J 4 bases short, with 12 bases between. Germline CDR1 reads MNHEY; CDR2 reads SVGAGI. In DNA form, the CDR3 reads TGTGCCAGCAGTTATGGCCAGGGCAGAGAGACCCAGTACTTC. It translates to CASSYGQGRETQYF.

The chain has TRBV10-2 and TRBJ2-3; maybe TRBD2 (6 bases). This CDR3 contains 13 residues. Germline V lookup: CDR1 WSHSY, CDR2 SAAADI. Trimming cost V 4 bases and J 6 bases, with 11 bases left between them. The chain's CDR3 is CASSVGRGDTQYF. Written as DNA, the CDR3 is TGCGCCAGCAGTGTGGGACGGGGGGATACGCAGTATTTT.

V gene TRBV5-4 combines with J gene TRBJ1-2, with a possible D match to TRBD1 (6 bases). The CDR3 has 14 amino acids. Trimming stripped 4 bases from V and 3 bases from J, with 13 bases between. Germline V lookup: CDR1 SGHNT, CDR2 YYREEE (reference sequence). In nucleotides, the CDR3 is TGTGCCAGCAGCCGAACACAGGGCCACTATGGCTACACCTTC. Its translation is CASSRTQGHYGYTF.

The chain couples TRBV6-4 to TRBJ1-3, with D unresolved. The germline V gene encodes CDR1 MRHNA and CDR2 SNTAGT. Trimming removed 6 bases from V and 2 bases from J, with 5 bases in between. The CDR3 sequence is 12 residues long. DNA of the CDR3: TGTGCCAGCAGAATCACTGGAAACACCATATATTTT. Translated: CASRITGNTIYF.

CDR3 region: CASSKDISSYTF. For the CDR3, the DNA is TGCGCCAGCAGTAAGGACATCTCCAGCTACACCTTC. This chain connects TRBV5-1 to TRBJ1-2, with a weak D call TRBD1 (5 bases). The V gene lost 5 bases and the J gene lost 9 bases, with 14 bases spanning the gap. Germline V gives CDR1 SGHRS, CDR2 YFSETQ. This CDR3 is 12 amino acids long.

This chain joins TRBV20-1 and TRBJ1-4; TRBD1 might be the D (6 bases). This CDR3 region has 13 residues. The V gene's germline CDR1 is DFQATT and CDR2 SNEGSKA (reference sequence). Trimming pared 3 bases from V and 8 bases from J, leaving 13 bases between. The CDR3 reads CSASFRGAEKLFF. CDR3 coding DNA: TGCAGTGCTAGTTTCAGGGGTGCCGAAAAACTGTTTTTT.

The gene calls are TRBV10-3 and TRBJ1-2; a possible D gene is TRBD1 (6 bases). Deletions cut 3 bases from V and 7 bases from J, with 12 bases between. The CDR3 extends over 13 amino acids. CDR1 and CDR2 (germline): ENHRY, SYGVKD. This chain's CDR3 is CAISEAGEGGYTF. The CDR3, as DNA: TGTGCCATCAGTGAAGCAGGGGAGGGTGGCTACACCTTC.

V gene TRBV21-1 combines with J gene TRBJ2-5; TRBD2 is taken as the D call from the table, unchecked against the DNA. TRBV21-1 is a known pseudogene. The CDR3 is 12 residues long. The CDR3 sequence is CATRGVSETQYF. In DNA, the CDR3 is TGTGCCACCCGGGGGGTAAGTGAGACCCAGTACTTC.

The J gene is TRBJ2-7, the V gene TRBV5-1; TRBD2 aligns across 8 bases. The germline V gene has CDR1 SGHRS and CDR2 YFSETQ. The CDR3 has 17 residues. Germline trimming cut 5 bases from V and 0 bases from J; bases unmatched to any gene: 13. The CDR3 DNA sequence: TGCGCCAGCAGTCCCATAGGAAGAGCGGGAGCCTCCTACGAGCAGTACTTC. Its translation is CASSPIGRAGASYEQYF.

The CDR3 here is CASSISRAGGGEQFF. For the CDR3, the DNA is TGTGCCAGTAGTATCAGTCGGGCGGGAGGAGGTGAGCAGTTCTTC. The V and J genes are TRBV19 and TRBJ2-1; the match to TRBD2 covers 8 bases. V gave up 3 bases and J gave up 9 bases; unmatched junction bases: 10. The CDR3 spans 15 residues. The germline CDR1 and CDR2 sequences are LNHDA and SQIVND (reference sequence). Looking up the rest from reference TRBV19 and TRBJ2-1 gives the full variable domain: DGGITQSPKYLFRKEGQNVTLSCEQNLNHDAMYWYRQDPGQGLRLIYYSQIVNDFQKGDIAEGYSVSREKKESFPLTVTSAQKNPTAFYLCASSISRAGGGEQFFGPGTRLTVL.

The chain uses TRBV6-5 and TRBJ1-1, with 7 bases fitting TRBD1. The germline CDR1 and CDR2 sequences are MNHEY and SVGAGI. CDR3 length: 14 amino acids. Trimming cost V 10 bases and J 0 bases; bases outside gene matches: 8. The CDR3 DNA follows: TGTGCCAACCGACAGGGATTGATGAACACTGAAGCTTTCTTT. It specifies CANRQGLMNTEAFF.

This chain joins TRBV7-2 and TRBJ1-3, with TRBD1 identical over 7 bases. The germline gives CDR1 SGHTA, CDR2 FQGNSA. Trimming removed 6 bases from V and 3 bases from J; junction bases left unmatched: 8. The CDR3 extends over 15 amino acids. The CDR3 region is CASRAVGGFGNTIYF. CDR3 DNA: TGTGCCAGCAGGGCGGTAGGGGGCTTTGGAAACACCATATATTTT.